The entry below describes one T cell receptor (beta chain). Per the original methods: Cell counts per sample came from amplifying reference gene primers. Clones were read by immunoSEQ multiplex PCR, and TCRdb kept only the in-frame ones, dropping some. The V and J calls and clone size were taken over from that table, and D and trimming were inferred from the DNA. The sample consists of approximately 290,000 clones, roughly 84% of them appearing once. Germline V gene data show CDR1 as SEHNR and CDR2 as FQNEAQ (reference sequence). V lost 6 bases and J lost 4; bases outside the gene matches: 12. CDR3 length: 18 residues. The sample originates from a study of blood T cell repertoires in COVID-19.

Sequenced material: peripheral blood. This chain links TRBV7-9 with TRBJ2-2; TRBD1 matches at 12 bases. This TCR was sampled from a human donor with COVID-19, enrolled during active disease. The donor label of this sample is uncertain. CDR3 sequence reads: CASRSGTGGVPGTGELFF. The CDR3 DNA reads as TGTGCCAGCAGGTCAGGGACAGGGGGCGTTCCGGGCACCGGGGAGCTGTTTTTT.